Detailed here is one T cell receptor (beta chain). Which antigen it targets is not known. Base qualities are not at hand, and no much larger clone is one base apart. The library was prepared using the immunoSEQ multiplex PCR assay. What TCRdb holds here is the immuneACCESS table cut down to in-frame rearrangements. Part of the clones is not present; checked against another copy, under half of the missing clones reflect an unresolved V gene, and the others are unexplained. In all, the sample holds about 86,000 clones, and 90% to 95% of those were seen once. The top ten constitute approximately 1.5% of the sample. This entry belongs to a study of control samples from healthy donors and cancer patients (dated by TCRdb to the early 2020s). The cysteine opens and the phenylalanine closes a CDR3 of 15 amino acids. The only DNA kept is the CDR3, 45 bases in frame from the first base. CDR1 and CDR2 are drawn from the germline V gene: SNHLY, FYNNEI. V was cut back by 7 bases and J by 0 bases, leaving a gap of 10 bases between them.

Recombination connected TRBV2 to TRBJ1-6; the D gene is unclear. The sample was blood. The sequence derives from a woman aged 30 to 39 in good health. The nucleotides are TGTGCCAGCATTTCGGAGAGCTCCTATAATTCACCCCTCCACTTT. This codes for CASISESSYNSPLHF.